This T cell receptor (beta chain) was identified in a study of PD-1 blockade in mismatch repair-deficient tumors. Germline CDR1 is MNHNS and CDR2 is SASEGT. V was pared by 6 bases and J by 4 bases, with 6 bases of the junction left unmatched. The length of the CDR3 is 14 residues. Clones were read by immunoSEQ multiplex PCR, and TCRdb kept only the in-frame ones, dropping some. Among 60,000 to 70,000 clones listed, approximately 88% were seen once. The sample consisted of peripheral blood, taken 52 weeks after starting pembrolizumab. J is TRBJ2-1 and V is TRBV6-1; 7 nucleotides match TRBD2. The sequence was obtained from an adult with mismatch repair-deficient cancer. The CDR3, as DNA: TGTGCCAGCAGACTAGCGTCCGATTACAATGAGCAGTTCTTC. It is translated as CASRLASDYNEQFF.